What follows are 32 T cell receptor beta chains derived from one specimen sequenced in a study of regulatory T cells in long-lasting Graves disease. With iRepertoire HTBI primers and Arm-PCR of CDR3 regions, TCR beta libraries were built. TCRdb processed the multiplex PCR reads anew with MiXCR; each CDR3 protein has one entry. The sample consists of 350,000 to 550,000 distinct CDR3 sequences, 14% of them appearing once. Time point denoted: newly diagnosed GD, antithyroid drugs for less than 3 months. After RNA was extracted from PBMCs, the TCR library was made from it. These data were also reused for a study on T cells in Graves' hyperthyroidism and ophthalmopathy.

The specimen comprised peripheral blood mononuclear cells (PBMCs), sampled at new diagnosis, from a patient treated with antithyroid drugs. These receptors were obtained from a woman in her 50s with Graves disease.

This clonotype was counted only a few times. This chain's CDR3 is CASSYEREAYEQYF. CDR3 nucleotides: TGTGCCAGCAGTTACGAGCGGGAAGCCTACGAGCAGTACTTC. The rearrangement joins TRBV6-2 or TRBV6-3 to TRBJ2-7; 7 nucleotides agree with TRBD2. Germline CDR1 is MNHEY and CDR2 is SVGEGT. J was trimmed by 2 bases and V by 2 bases; bases with no gene match: 3. CDR3 size: 14 residues.

This clonotype appeared a few times. The genes are TRBV19 and TRBJ2-7; 9 nucleotides align to TRBD2. There are 15 residues in the CDR3. After removal of 7 bases from V and 6 bases from J, the junction contained 13 bases not matched to a gene. From germline, CDR1 is LNHDA and CDR2 SQIVND (reference sequence). The CDR3 region has the DNA TGTGCCAGTACCCCGTCTGGACTAGCGAACTGCGAGCAGTACTTC. Encoded protein: CASTPSGLANCEQYF.

This clonotype was counted many times. The V gene is TRBV5-1, the J gene TRBJ2-5; 8 bases are shared with TRBD1. Per germline, CDR1 SGHRS and CDR2 YFSETQ. V lost 2 bases to trimming and J lost 2 bases; unmatched junction nucleotides: 5. This CDR3 contains 15 residues. The CDR3 here is CASSFGDRGQETQYF. Here the CDR3 DNA reads TGCGCCAGCAGCTTCGGCGACAGGGGTCAAGAGACCCAGTACTTC.

Here the CDR3 reads CASSLATGANEKLFF. For the CDR3, the DNA is TGCGCCAGCAGCTTGGCTACAGGAGCTAATGAAAAACTGTTTTTT. This chain uses TRBV5-1 with TRBJ1-4, with D tentatively TRBD1 (5 bases). The CDR3 has 15 residues. Trimming took off 0 bases at V and 3 bases at J, with 9 bases between the two ends. Per germline, CDR1 SGHRS and CDR2 YFSETQ. The full variable domain, completed using reference TRBV5-1 and TRBJ1-4, is KAGVTQTPRYLIKTRGQQVTLSCSPISGHRSVSWYQQTPGQGLQFLFEYFSETQRNKGNFPGRFSGRQFSNSRSEMNVSTLELGDSALYLCASSLATGANEKLFFGSGTQLSVL.

This clonotype was observed at least ten times. The chain carries TRBV5-1 and TRBJ1-1, with unresolved D. Deletions cut 1 base from V and 3 bases from J, with 13 bases between. The CDR3 sequence is 15 residues long. Germline-derived CDR1 and CDR2 are SGHRS and YFSETQ. CDR3 in DNA: TGCGCCAGCAGCTTGTTAAACTCGGAGGACACTGAAGCTTTCTTT. As protein: CASSLLNSEDTEAFF.

This clonotype was found a few times. This chain connects TRBV7-9 to TRBJ2-3, with 10 nucleotides matching TRBD2. The CDR3 loop spans 17 amino acids. V lost 5 bases to trimming and J lost 4 bases; unmatched junction nucleotides: 12. Germline-derived CDR1 and CDR2 are SEHNR and FQNEAQ (reference sequence). The CDR3 sequence is CASSQRTSGRASDTQYF. The CDR3 DNA follows: TGTGCCAGCAGCCAACGGACGAGCGGGAGGGCATCAGATACGCAGTATTTT.

In this sample, this clonotype turned up many times. CDR3 loop: CASSYGLAGGEQYF. CDR3 coding DNA: TGTGCCAGCAGTTATGGACTAGCGGGAGGTGAGCAGTACTTC. The chain combines TRBV12-3 or TRBV12-4 with TRBJ2-7; 14 bases fit TRBD2. This CDR3 spans 14 amino acids. V lost 4 bases, J lost 7 bases, and 3 bases stayed unmatched.

This clonotype was detected a few times. The V call is TRBV5-6, the J call TRBJ2-1; D ambiguous. V lost 0 bases and J lost 4, with 8 bases in between. The CDR3 contains 14 residues. CDR1 is SGHDT and CDR2 is YYEEEE in the germline V gene. The CDR3 region is CASSLVALYNEQFF. The CDR3 nucleotides are TGTGCCAGCAGCTTGGTGGCCCTTTACAATGAGCAGTTCTTC.

This chain joins TRBV9 and TRBJ2-5; tentatively, D is TRBD2 (5 bases). CDR3 size: 14 residues. Between the trimmed V and J ends, which lost 4 bases and 4 bases, there was a span of 14 bases. CDR1 is SGDLS and CDR2 is YYNGEE in the germline V gene. In nucleotides, the CDR3 is TGTGCCAGCAGCACACCCGGCCGGGGAGAGACCCAGTACTTC. Protein sequence: CASSTPGRGETQYF.

As regards this clonotype: This clone may be a read error of a much larger clone one base away. The rearrangement uses TRBV10-3 and TRBJ2-5; 8 bases are shared with TRBD2. The CDR3 is made up of 16 amino acids. Germline V lookup: CDR1 ENHRY, CDR2 SYGVKD. V lost 1 base, J lost 11 bases, and 15 bases stayed unmatched. CDR3 in amino acids: CAISEFTSGSYNEQYF. In DNA, the CDR3 is TGTGCCATCAGTGAGTTCACTAGCGGCTCCTACAATGAGCAGTACTTC.

This clonotype occurred many times. V is TRBV3-1 and J is TRBJ1-2; D unresolved. Germline V gene data show CDR1 as LGHDT and CDR2 as YNNKEL (reference sequence). This CDR3 is built from 13 residues. Trimming removed 0 bases from V and 4 bases from J, with 6 bases in between. Written as DNA, the CDR3 is TGTGCCAGCAGCCAAGATCAGATCTATGGCTACACCTTC. This encodes CASSQDQIYGYTF.

This clonotype was found a few times. Being one base from a much bigger clone, this may be a read error. The chain is built from TRBV2 and TRBJ1-2, with D hard to call. Per the germline V gene, CDR1 is SNHLY and CDR2 is FYNNEI. This CDR3 comprises 12 residues. In DNA, the CDR3 is TGTACCAGTCAATCAAGTACCTATGGCTACACCTTC. Protein: CTSQSSTYGYTF.

The rearrangement joins TRBV28 to TRBJ2-7; D perhaps matches TRBD1 (5 bases). The CDR3 has 12 residues. V lost 6 bases to trimming and J lost 4 bases, with 10 bases between them. Looked up from germline, CDR1 is MDHEN and CDR2 is SYDVKM. As DNA, the CDR3 is TGTGCCAGCAGCCTCAGACAGTACGAGCAGTACTTC. This gives the protein CASSLRQYEQYF. The full variable domain, with the rest looked up from reference TRBV28 and TRBJ2-7, is DVKVTQSSRYLVKRTGEKVFLECVQDMDHENMFWYRQDPGLGLRLIYFSYDVKMKEKGDIPEGYSVSREKKERFSLILESASTNQTSMYLCASSLRQYEQYFGPGTRLTVT.

This clonotype was seen at least ten times. V gene TRBV28 combines with J gene TRBJ1-1; 7 nucleotides line up with TRBD1. The CDR3 is 13 residues long. V lost 6 bases and J lost 4; bases outside the gene matches: 5. Germline-derived CDR1 and CDR2 are MDHEN and SYDVKM. In nucleotides, the CDR3 is TGTGCCAGCAGGAACGCAGGGGGCACTGAAGCTTTCTTT. It is translated as CASRNAGGTEAFF.

This clonotype showed up many times. CDR3 in amino acids: CASSPGHGGDSPLHF. The CDR3 DNA reads as TGTGCCAGCAGCCCCGGACACGGCGGGGATTCACCCCTCCACTTT. The chain uses TRBV11-2 and TRBJ1-6, with D possibly TRBD1 on 5 matching bases. V gave up 5 bases and J gave up 8 bases, with 16 bases separating them. There are 15 residues in the CDR3. Germline V gene lookup returns CDR1 SGHAT and CDR2 FQNNGV.

This clonotype was observed at least ten times. V and J are TRBV2 and TRBJ1-1; 7 nucleotides align to TRBD1. Germline trimming cut 2 bases from V and 6 bases from J; bases unmatched to any gene: 9. Per germline, CDR1 SNHLY and CDR2 FYNNEI. The CDR3 length is 15 residues. Here the CDR3 reads CASSETVTGASEAFF. CDR3 coding DNA: TGTGCCAGCAGTGAAACAGTAACAGGGGCTTCTGAAGCTTTCTTT.

This clonotype was counted at least ten times. The V gene is TRBV29-1, the J gene TRBJ1-1; 7 bases agree with TRBD1. The CDR3 runs 12 residues. CDR1 is SQVTM, CDR2 ANQGSEA, per germline. The junction had 4 bases not matched to a gene; V was cut back by 8 bases and J by 1 base. CDR3 in amino acids: CSTDRENTEAFF. CDR3 sequence (DNA): TGCAGCACTGACAGGGAGAACACTGAAGCTTTCTTT.

A few counts support this clonotype. The gene calls are TRBV7-2 and TRBJ1-4; 7 nucleotides match TRBD1. The germline V gene has CDR1 SGHTA and CDR2 FQGNSA. The CDR3 covers 15 residues. V was pared by 5 bases and J by 6 bases, with 9 bases of the junction left unmatched. CDR3 DNA: TGTGCCAGCAGCGCGACAGGGTCGGTAGATGAAAAACTGTTTTTT. Its translation is CASSATGSVDEKLFF.

This clonotype was seen ten or more times. The V gene is TRBV28, the J gene TRBJ2-1, with a tentative D call TRBD1 (5 bases). V was trimmed by 2 bases and J by 6 bases, leaving 26 bases between them. CDR3 size: 19 residues. Per the germline V gene, CDR1 is MDHEN and CDR2 is SYDVKM. The CDR3 protein is CASSLLAGPLRIRVNEQFF. As DNA, the CDR3 is TGTGCCAGCAGTTTACTGGCAGGGCCTCTACGGATACGGGTCAATGAGCAGTTCTTC.

In this sample, this clonotype turned up a few times. The chain couples TRBV29-1 to TRBJ2-5; 9 nucleotides agree with TRBD1. Unmatched junction bases numbered 6, after V lost 6 bases and J lost 4 bases. The CDR3 is made up of 13 amino acids. Germline assignment: CDR1 SQVTM and CDR2 ANQGSEA. CDR3 sequence: CSVCWTGVETQYF. CDR3 nucleotide sequence: TGCAGCGTCTGCTGGACAGGGGTAGAGACCCAGTACTTC.

Comment on this clonotype: This is likely an artifact of a read error, given a far larger clone one base away. The chain carries TRBV28 and TRBJ2-3, with 11 positions matching TRBD2. The DNA end is a closer match to TRBJ2-7, so the J assignment may be wrong. This CDR3 has 14 residues. The V gene's germline CDR1 is MDHEN and CDR2 SYDVKM. CDR3 residues: CASTAGTSGFAQYF. The CDR3 DNA follows: TGTGCCAGCACGGCGGGGACTAGCGGTTTCGCGCAGTACTTC.

This clonotype appeared a few times. V and J are TRBV3-1 and TRBJ2-1, with TRBD2 identical over 10 bases. The CDR3 loop spans 15 amino acids. Looked up from germline, CDR1 is LGHDT and CDR2 is YNNKEL (reference sequence). V gave up 5 bases and J gave up 8 bases; unmatched junction bases: 9. The CDR3 loop is CASSSTSGARHEQFF. In DNA, the CDR3 is TGTGCCAGCAGCTCCACTAGCGGGGCCCGGCATGAGCAGTTCTTC.

This clonotype has only a few counts. CDR3 nucleotide sequence: TGTGCCAGCAATCCCGGGACTAGCGGGAGACACAATGAGCAGTTCTTC. Amino acid sequence: CASNPGTSGRHNEQFF. The chain employs TRBV2 and TRBJ2-1, with TRBD2 identical over 14 bases. The germline gives CDR1 SNHLY, CDR2 FYNNEI. The CDR3 contains 16 residues. After removal of 7 bases from V and 5 bases from J, the junction contained 7 bases not matched to a gene.

This clonotype was counted a few times. The chain is built from TRBV5-1 and TRBJ2-3; 8 bases align to TRBD2. The CDR3 runs 15 residues. The germline gives CDR1 SGHRS, CDR2 YFSETQ. Trimming at V came to 0 bases and at J to 6 bases, leaving 6 bases not matched to a gene. CDR3 sequence: CASSLGTSTTDTQYF. As DNA, the CDR3 is TGCGCCAGCAGCTTGGGGACTAGCACAACCGATACGCAGTATTTT.

This chain connects TRBV18 to TRBJ2-7; tentative D call: TRBD1 (6 bases). The V gene's germline CDR1 is KGHSH and CDR2 LQKENI. V was pared by 1 base and J by 6 bases, with 16 bases between. The CDR3 loop spans 15 amino acids. The CDR3 nucleotides are TGTGCCAGCTCACCACTTCCTGGACAGAATACCGAGCAGTACTTC. This gives the protein CASSPLPGQNTEQYF.

Ten or more counts support this clonotype. The gene calls are TRBV6-1 and TRBJ2-7; no clear D. There are 12 residues in the CDR3. V lost 4 bases to trimming and J lost 6 bases, with 10 bases between them. Germline CDR1 reads MNHNS; CDR2 reads SASEGT. The CDR3 DNA reads TGTGCCAGCAGTGGCTCCCAGAGCGAGCAGTACTTC. Protein sequence: CASSGSQSEQYF.

The chain couples TRBV7-3 to TRBJ1-1; the D is unclear. This CDR3 is 15 amino acids long. Per the germline V gene, CDR1 is SGHTA and CDR2 is FQGTGA. V was clipped by 1 base and J by 2 bases, with 11 bases between them. The CDR3 loop reads CASSLNLGDNTEAFF. The CDR3 DNA follows: TGTGCCAGCAGCTTAAATCTGGGAGACAACACTGAAGCTTTCTTT. Full variable domain (missing parts from reference TRBV7-3 and TRBJ1-1): GAGVSQTPSNKVTEKGKYVELRCDPISGHTALYWYRQSLGQGPEFLIYFQGTGAADDSGLPNDRFFAVRPEGSVSTLKIQRTERGDSAVYLCASSLNLGDNTEAFFGQGTRLTVV.

Regarding this clonotype: Possible read error: a much larger clone is one base away. Written as DNA, the CDR3 is TGTGCCAGCAGTCCCCCCGGGAGGTCCTACGGGCAGTACTTC. Its protein is CASSPPGRSYGQYF. The rearrangement links TRBV12-3 or TRBV12-4 to TRBJ2-7, with 7 bases that match TRBD2. The CDR3 runs 14 residues.

This clonotype was counted only a few times. CDR3 sequence reads: CATSATGYYQPQHF. CDR3 nucleotide sequence: TGTGCCACCAGTGCGACAGGGTATTATCAGCCCCAGCATTTT. The chain couples TRBV24-1 to TRBJ1-5, with 7 bases aligning to TRBD1. Trimming cost V 5 bases and J 5 bases; bases outside gene matches: 5. Per germline, CDR1 KGHDR and CDR2 SFDVKD. CDR3 length equals 14 residues.

This clonotype was seen a few times. This chain uses TRBV14 with TRBJ2-5; the D is unclear. Trimming removed 3 bases at V and 1 base at J, with 9 bases between. The CDR3 loop spans 14 amino acids. Germline loops: CDR1 SGHDN, CDR2 FVKESK. The CDR3 protein is CASSHKWGQETQYF. Written as DNA, the CDR3 is TGTGCCAGCAGCCATAAGTGGGGCCAAGAGACCCAGTACTTC.

This clonotype was seen more than once but under ten times. The chain carries TRBV10-1 and TRBJ2-3; 8 bases are a match to TRBD2. Germline trimming cut 4 bases from V and 0 bases from J; bases unmatched to any gene: 6. The CDR3 spans 16 residues. Per germline, CDR1 WNHNN and CDR2 SYGVQD (reference sequence). This chain's CDR3 is CASSGSGRTSTDTQYF. The CDR3 DNA reads as TGCGCCAGCAGTGGGAGCGGGAGAACTAGCACAGATACGCAGTATTTT.

There are a few counts of this clonotype. The rearrangement joins TRBV11-2 to TRBJ2-5; D possibly matches TRBD1 or TRBD2 (6 bases each). Germline V gives CDR1 SGHAT, CDR2 FQNNGV. This CDR3 contains 14 residues. The ends were cut back, 3 bases at V and 2 bases at J, with 10 bases in the middle. The CDR3 DNA follows: TGTGCCAGCAGCTTTCGGGGGCTTCAAGAGACCCAGTACTTC. Translating gives CASSFRGLQETQYF.